Listed below are T cell receptor beta chains from one sample, sequenced in a study of T-cell reconstitution after alpha-beta-depleted transplantation in children. Using its own MiXCR run on the PCR reads, TCRdb lists one record per CDR3 protein. The sample has fewer than 350,000 distinct CDR3 sequences, around a tenth seen once. The sample was peripheral blood, taken 180 days after TCRalphabeta/CD19-depleted stem cell transplant. The receptor set was obtained from a male patient aged 2-15 years who had a stem cell transplant for chronic granulomatous disease, so the T cells may come from the graft donor. CDR3s include the opening cysteine and the closing phenylalanine or tryptophan. A D gene is named only where the DNA matches it firmly. Size is stated for part of the rows, as once, few or many counts, or as a class when the clone is expanded.

v_gene: TRBV12-3/TRBV12-4
abundance: many
j_gene: TRBJ2-1
d_gene: -
CDR3aa: CASTDGPGRNEQFF
CDR3nt: TGTGCCAGCACCGACGGTCCTGGGAGGAATGAGCAGTTCTTC

v_gene: TRBV7-8
abundance: many
j_gene: TRBJ2-3
d_gene: TRBD1
CDR3aa: CASSLIVWTGQGLAGTQYF
CDR3nt: TGTGCCAGCAGCTTAATCGTCTGGACAGGACAGGGGCTAGCAGGGACGCAGTATTTT

v_gene: TRBV20-1
abundance: few
j_gene: TRBJ2-3
d_gene: -
CDR3aa: CSARGRGFPDTQYF
CDR3nt: TGCAGTGCTAGAGGAAGGGGCTTCCCAGATACGCAGTATTTT

v_gene: TRBV20-1
abundance: many
j_gene: TRBJ2-1
d_gene: -
CDR3aa: CSAREGGQYNEQFF
CDR3nt: TGCAGTGCTAGAGAGGGGGGGCAGTACAATGAGCAGTTCTTC

v_gene: TRBV28
abundance: many
j_gene: TRBJ2-2
d_gene: -
CDR3aa: CASSSGTLVTGELFF
CDR3nt: TGTGCCAGCAGCTCCGGGACTCTTGTCACCGGGGAGCTGTTTTTT

v_gene: TRBV12-3/TRBV12-4
abundance: many
j_gene: TRBJ2-7
d_gene: -
CDR3aa: CASSWDLSYEQYF
CDR3nt: TGTGCCAGCAGTTGGGACCTATCCTACGAGCAGTACTTC

v_gene: TRBV29-1
abundance: many
j_gene: TRBJ2-7
d_gene: TRBD1
CDR3aa: CSVVGQSYEQYF
CDR3nt: TGCAGCGTTGTGGGACAGAGCTACGAGCAGTACTTC

v_gene: TRBV29-1
abundance: many
j_gene: TRBJ2-2
d_gene: -
CDR3aa: CSVEWDTGELFF
CDR3nt: TGCAGCGTTGAATGGGACACCGGGGAGCTGTTTTTT

v_gene: TRBV7-2
abundance: few
j_gene: TRBJ1-4
d_gene: -
CDR3aa: CASSLYDAATNEKLFF
CDR3nt: TGTGCCAGCAGCTTATACGACGCGGCAACTAATGAAAAACTGTTTTTT

v_gene: TRBV6-1
abundance: many
j_gene: TRBJ2-7
d_gene: TRBD2
CDR3aa: CASSALGTSGKHEQYF
CDR3nt: TGTGCCAGCAGTGCCCTCGGGACTAGCGGGAAACACGAGCAGTACTTC

v_gene: TRBV25-1
abundance: many
j_gene: TRBJ2-7
d_gene: -
CDR3aa: CASSGAGNSYEQYF
CDR3nt: TGTGCCAGCAGTGGGGCAGGGAACTCCTACGAGCAGTACTTC

v_gene: TRBV7-8
abundance: many
j_gene: TRBJ2-1
d_gene: -
CDR3aa: CASNPGHKVYSEQFF
CDR3nt: TGTGCCAGCAACCCGGGACATAAAGTATACAGTGAGCAGTTCTTC

v_gene: TRBV7-9
abundance: many
j_gene: TRBJ2-1
d_gene: TRBD1
CDR3aa: CASSLGDGQVNEQFF
CDR3nt: TGTGCCAGCAGCTTAGGGGACGGACAGGTCAATGAGCAGTTCTTC

v_gene: TRBV28
abundance: -
j_gene: TRBJ2-1
d_gene: -
CDR3aa: CASSPPPAGFNEQFF
CDR3nt: TGTGCCAGCAGTCCCCCCCCAGCGGGCTTTAATGAGCAGTTCTTC

v_gene: TRBV27
abundance: many
j_gene: TRBJ2-3
d_gene: -
CDR3aa: CASTPLIGRTDTQYF
CDR3nt: TGTGCCAGCACTCCCCTTATTGGGCGCACAGATACGCAGTATTTT

v_gene: TRBV21-1
abundance: -
j_gene: TRBJ2-7
d_gene: -
CDR3aa: CASSPQPGAYYEQYF
CDR3nt: TGTGCCAGCAGCCCCCAACCCGGGGCGTACTACGAGCAGTACTTC

v_gene: TRBV12-3/TRBV12-4
abundance: many
j_gene: TRBJ2-5
d_gene: -
CDR3aa: CASSPGARETQYF
CDR3nt: TGTGCCAGCAGTCCTGGGGCGCGGGAGACCCAGTACTTC